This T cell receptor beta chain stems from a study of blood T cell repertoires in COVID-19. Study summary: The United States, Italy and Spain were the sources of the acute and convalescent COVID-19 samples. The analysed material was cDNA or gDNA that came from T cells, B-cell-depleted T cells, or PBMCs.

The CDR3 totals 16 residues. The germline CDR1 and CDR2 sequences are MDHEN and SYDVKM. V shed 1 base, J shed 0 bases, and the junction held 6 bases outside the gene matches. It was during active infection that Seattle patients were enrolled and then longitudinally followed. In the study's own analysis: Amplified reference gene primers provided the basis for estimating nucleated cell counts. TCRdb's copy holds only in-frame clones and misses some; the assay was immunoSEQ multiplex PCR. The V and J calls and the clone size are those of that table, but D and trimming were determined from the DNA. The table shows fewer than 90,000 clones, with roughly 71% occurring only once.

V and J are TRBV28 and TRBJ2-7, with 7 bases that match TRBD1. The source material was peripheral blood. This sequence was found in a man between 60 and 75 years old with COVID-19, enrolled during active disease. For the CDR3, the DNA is TGTGCCAGCAGTTTATCCACGGGACAGAGCTCCTACGAGCAGTACTTC. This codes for CASSLSTGQSSYEQYF. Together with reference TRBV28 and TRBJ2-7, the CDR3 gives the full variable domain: DVKVTQSSRYLVKRTGEKVFLECVQDMDHENMFWYRQDPGLGLRLIYFSYDVKMKEKGDIPEGYSVSREKKERFSLILESASTNQTSMYLCASSLSTGQSSYEQYFGPGTRLTVT.